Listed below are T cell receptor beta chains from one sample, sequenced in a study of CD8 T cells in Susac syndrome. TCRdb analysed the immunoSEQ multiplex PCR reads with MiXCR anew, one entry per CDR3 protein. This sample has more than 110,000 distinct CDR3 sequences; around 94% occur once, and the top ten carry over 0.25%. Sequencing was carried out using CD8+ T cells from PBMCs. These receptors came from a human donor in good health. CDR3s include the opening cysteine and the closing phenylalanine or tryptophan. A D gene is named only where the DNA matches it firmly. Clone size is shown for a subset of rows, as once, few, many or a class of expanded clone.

CDR3 protein: CASGRTSGSVIDTDTQYF; CDR3 DNA: TGTGCCAGCGGTAGGACTAGCGGCTCCGTAATAGACACAGATACGCAGTATTTT; clone size: NA; D gene: TRBD2; V gene: TRBV7-2; J gene: TRBJ2-3
CDR3 protein: CSVAGDGYEQYF; CDR3 DNA: TGCAGCGTTGCAGGGGACGGATACGAGCAGTACTTC; clone size: NA; D gene: NA; V gene: TRBV29-1; J gene: TRBJ2-7
CDR3 protein: CSARDQGANLYNEQFF; CDR3 DNA: TGCAGTGCTAGAGATCAGGGCGCCAACCTTTACAATGAGCAGTTCTTC; clone size: NA; D gene: NA; V gene: TRBV20-1; J gene: TRBJ2-1
CDR3 protein: CASSLAGHSYNEQFF; CDR3 DNA: TGTGCCAGCAGCTTAGCGGGCCACTCCTACAATGAGCAGTTCTTC; clone size: NA; D gene: NA; V gene: TRBV7-9; J gene: TRBJ2-1
CDR3 protein: CASSRRLADSYNEQFF; CDR3 DNA: TGTGCCAGCAGCCGACGACTAGCGGACTCCTACAATGAGCAGTTCTTC; clone size: NA; D gene: TRBD2; V gene: TRBV4-2; J gene: TRBJ2-1
CDR3 protein: CASKLAGDRETQYF; CDR3 DNA: TGTGCCAGCAAACTAGCGGGAGATAGGGAGACCCAGTACTTC; clone size: NA; D gene: TRBD2; V gene: TRBV28; J gene: TRBJ2-5
CDR3 protein: CASSGTGGNTIYF; CDR3 DNA: TGTGCCAGCAGCGGGACAGGTGGAAACACCATATATTTT; clone size: NA; D gene: TRBD1; V gene: TRBV27; J gene: TRBJ1-3
CDR3 protein: CASSPQGLAGASYEQYF; CDR3 DNA: TGTGCCAGCAGCCCCCAGGGACTAGCGGGAGCCTCCTACGAGCAGTACTTC; clone size: NA; D gene: TRBD2; V gene: TRBV9; J gene: TRBJ2-7
CDR3 protein: CATSRVPGGSYEQYF; CDR3 DNA: TGTGCCACCAGCAGAGTTCCAGGGGGGTCCTACGAGCAGTACTTC; clone size: NA; D gene: NA; V gene: TRBV15; J gene: TRBJ2-7
CDR3 protein: CSAPNPNYGYTF; CDR3 DNA: TGCAGTGCTCCGAATCCTAACTATGGCTACACCTTC; clone size: NA; D gene: NA; V gene: TRBV20-1; J gene: TRBJ1-2
CDR3 protein: CASSPRDTKETQYF; CDR3 DNA: TGTGCCAGCAGTCCCCGGGACACCAAAGAGACCCAGTACTTC; clone size: NA; D gene: NA; V gene: TRBV27; J gene: TRBJ2-5
CDR3 protein: CASSVGLDGYTF; CDR3 DNA: TGTGCCAGCAGCGTAGGTTTGGATGGCTACACCTTC; clone size: NA; D gene: NA; V gene: TRBV9; J gene: TRBJ1-2
CDR3 protein: CASSTGLNNEQFF; CDR3 DNA: TGTGCCAGCAGCACCGGCCTCAACAATGAGCAGTTCTTC; clone size: NA; D gene: NA; V gene: TRBV7-6; J gene: TRBJ2-1
CDR3 protein: CSVGGTGGEQFF; CDR3 DNA: TGCAGCGTTGGGGGGACAGGGGGTGAGCAGTTCTTC; clone size: NA; D gene: TRBD1; V gene: TRBV29-1; J gene: TRBJ2-1
CDR3 protein: CSVGGLALNNEQFF; CDR3 DNA: TGCAGCGTTGGGGGACTAGCGCTTAACAATGAGCAGTTCTTC; clone size: NA; D gene: TRBD2; V gene: TRBV29-1; J gene: TRBJ2-1
CDR3 protein: CASSAGPSSYNEQFF; CDR3 DNA: TGTGCTAGCAGCGCGGGACCGAGCTCCTACAATGAGCAGTTCTTC; clone size: NA; D gene: NA; V gene: TRBV7-7; J gene: TRBJ2-1
CDR3 protein: CASSWSSGSNEQFF; CDR3 DNA: TGTGCCAGCAGTTGGAGTAGCGGGAGCAATGAGCAGTTCTTC; clone size: NA; D gene: TRBD2; V gene: TRBV12-3/TRBV12-4; J gene: TRBJ2-1
CDR3 protein: CASSQATGTYEQYF; CDR3 DNA: TGCGCCAGCAGCCAAGCGACAGGAACCTACGAGCAGTACTTC; clone size: NA; D gene: NA; V gene: TRBV4-3; J gene: TRBJ2-7
CDR3 protein: CASSPTGNYGYTF; CDR3 DNA: TGTGCCAGCAGCCCAACAGGGAACTATGGCTACACCTTC; clone size: NA; D gene: NA; V gene: TRBV14; J gene: TRBJ1-2
CDR3 protein: CASSYGTSNTEAFF; CDR3 DNA: TGTGCCAGCAGCTATGGGACATCTAACACTGAAGCTTTCTTT; clone size: NA; D gene: NA; V gene: TRBV7-9; J gene: TRBJ1-1
CDR3 protein: CATLWAHAAYGYTF; CDR3 DNA: TGTGCCACCCTATGGGCACACGCAGCTTATGGCTACACCTTC; clone size: NA; D gene: NA; V gene: TRBV28; J gene: TRBJ1-2
CDR3 protein: CASSVEGDDEQYF; CDR3 DNA: TGTGCCAGCAGCGTAGAAGGGGACGACGAGCAGTACTTC; clone size: NA; D gene: NA; V gene: TRBV9; J gene: TRBJ2-7
CDR3 protein: CASSQLRTATEAFF; CDR3 DNA: TGTGCCAGCAGCCAACTCCGGACAGCCACTGAAGCTTTCTTT; clone size: NA; D gene: NA; V gene: TRBV14; J gene: TRBJ1-1
CDR3 protein: CASRHRSTEAFF; CDR3 DNA: TGTGCCAGCAGACACAGGTCTACTGAAGCTTTCTTT; clone size: NA; D gene: NA; V gene: TRBV6-5; J gene: TRBJ1-1
CDR3 protein: CATSAGTDDYEQYF; CDR3 DNA: TGTGCCACCAGTGCCGGGACAGACGACTACGAGCAGTACTTC; clone size: NA; D gene: TRBD1; V gene: TRBV24-1; J gene: TRBJ2-7
CDR3 protein: CASSQEGLDYNEQFF; CDR3 DNA: TGCGCCAGCAGCCAAGAAGGTTTGGACTACAATGAGCAGTTCTTC; clone size: NA; D gene: NA; V gene: TRBV4-3; J gene: TRBJ2-1
CDR3 protein: CASSPFWQTYEQYF; CDR3 DNA: TGTGCCAGCAGTCCCTTCTGGCAGACCTACGAGCAGTACTTC; clone size: NA; D gene: NA; V gene: TRBV27; J gene: TRBJ2-7
CDR3 protein: CASSHWGRGSSGAHEQYF; CDR3 DNA: TGCGCCAGCAGCCATTGGGGGAGGGGGTCTAGCGGGGCACACGAGCAGTACTTC; clone size: NA; D gene: TRBD2; V gene: TRBV4-3; J gene: TRBJ2-7
CDR3 protein: CASSFSGASYEQYF; CDR3 DNA: TGTGCCAGCAGCTTCAGCGGGGCTTCCTACGAGCAGTACTTC; clone size: once; D gene: TRBD2; V gene: TRBV7-6; J gene: TRBJ2-7
CDR3 protein: CASSSQAGGSYEQYF; CDR3 DNA: TGTGCCAGCAGCTCCCAAGCGGGAGGTTCCTACGAGCAGTACTTC; clone size: NA; D gene: TRBD2; V gene: TRBV13; J gene: TRBJ2-7
CDR3 protein: CSVEDMELAPDTQYF; CDR3 DNA: TGCAGCGTTGAAGACATGGAATTAGCGCCAGATACGCAGTATTTT; clone size: NA; D gene: NA; V gene: TRBV29-1; J gene: TRBJ2-3
CDR3 protein: CASSLRLALSTDTQYF; CDR3 DNA: TGTGCCAGCAGCCTCCGACTAGCGCTCAGCACAGATACGCAGTATTTT; clone size: NA; D gene: TRBD2; V gene: TRBV3-1; J gene: TRBJ2-3
CDR3 protein: CASSYSRTGVVQTEAFF; CDR3 DNA: TGTGCCAGCAGTTACTCGAGGACGGGCGTCGTGCAGACTGAAGCTTTCTTT; clone size: NA; D gene: NA; V gene: TRBV6-2/TRBV6-3; J gene: TRBJ1-1
CDR3 protein: CSVDGTADSTDTQYF; CDR3 DNA: TGCAGCGTGGACGGGACAGCTGACAGCACAGATACGCAGTATTTT; clone size: NA; D gene: TRBD1; V gene: TRBV29-1; J gene: TRBJ2-3
CDR3 protein: CASSPDLAGGSGELFF; CDR3 DNA: TGTGCCAGCAGTCCCGACCTAGCGGGAGGGTCGGGGGAGCTGTTTTTT; clone size: NA; D gene: TRBD2; V gene: TRBV25-1; J gene: TRBJ2-2
CDR3 protein: CSARDQGPEQYF; CDR3 DNA: TGCAGTGCTAGAGATCAGGGACCCGAGCAGTACTTC; clone size: NA; D gene: NA; V gene: TRBV20-1; J gene: TRBJ2-7
CDR3 protein: CASSFRESAYEQYF; CDR3 DNA: TGTGCCAGCAGTTTTCGGGAGTCGGCCTACGAGCAGTACTTC; clone size: NA; D gene: NA; V gene: TRBV12-3/TRBV12-4; J gene: TRBJ2-7
CDR3 protein: CATGTSGRGNEQFF; CDR3 DNA: TGTGCCACAGGGACTAGCGGGAGAGGTAATGAGCAGTTCTTC; clone size: NA; D gene: TRBD2; V gene: TRBV24-1; J gene: TRBJ2-1
CDR3 protein: CSARNRGAYEQYF; CDR3 DNA: TGCAGTGCTAGAAACAGGGGGGCCTACGAGCAGTACTTC; clone size: NA; D gene: TRBD1; V gene: TRBV20-1; J gene: TRBJ2-7
CDR3 protein: CASSLVGRYEQYF; CDR3 DNA: TGTGCCAGCAGTTTAGTCGGTCGCTACGAGCAGTACTTC; clone size: NA; D gene: NA; V gene: TRBV28; J gene: TRBJ2-7
CDR3 protein: CSARDWETDGYTF; CDR3 DNA: TGCAGTGCTAGAGATTGGGAGACGGATGGCTACACCTTC; clone size: NA; D gene: NA; V gene: TRBV20-1; J gene: TRBJ1-2
CDR3 protein: CASSRDGRDTEAFF; CDR3 DNA: TGTGCCAGCAGCCGTGACGGGAGGGACACTGAAGCTTTCTTT; clone size: NA; D gene: NA; V gene: TRBV4-2; J gene: TRBJ1-1
CDR3 protein: CSAEVWGEGNQPQHF; CDR3 DNA: TGCAGTGCTGAAGTTTGGGGTGAGGGCAATCAGCCCCAGCATTTT; clone size: NA; D gene: NA; V gene: TRBV20-1; J gene: TRBJ1-5
CDR3 protein: CASSFLGQPQHF; CDR3 DNA: TGTGCCAGCAGTTTCTTGGGTCAGCCCCAGCATTTT; clone size: few; D gene: NA; V gene: TRBV27; J gene: TRBJ1-5
CDR3 protein: CASSYGSDADTQYF; CDR3 DNA: TGTGCCAGCAGTTACGGGAGCGACGCAGATACGCAGTATTTT; clone size: NA; D gene: NA; V gene: TRBV6-5; J gene: TRBJ2-3
CDR3 protein: CASSPSGVQETQYF; CDR3 DNA: TGTGCCAGCAGCCCTAGCGGGGTACAAGAGACCCAGTACTTC; clone size: NA; D gene: TRBD2; V gene: TRBV5-4; J gene: TRBJ2-5
CDR3 protein: CASSDEGMQETQYF; CDR3 DNA: TGTGCCAGCAGTGACGAGGGGATGCAAGAGACCCAGTACTTC; clone size: NA; D gene: NA; V gene: TRBV12-3/TRBV12-4; J gene: TRBJ2-5
CDR3 protein: CASSSLPGTGARDEQYF; CDR3 DNA: TGTGCCAGCAGTTCCCTCCCCGGGACAGGGGCACGCGACGAGCAGTACTTC; clone size: NA; D gene: TRBD1; V gene: TRBV27; J gene: TRBJ2-7
CDR3 protein: CASSLAGAATGELFF; CDR3 DNA: TGTGCCAGCAGTCTAGCGGGAGCGGCCACCGGGGAGCTGTTTTTT; clone size: NA; D gene: TRBD2; V gene: TRBV5-4; J gene: TRBJ2-2
CDR3 protein: CASSLRGSSEQYF; CDR3 DNA: TGTGCCAGCAGTTTAAGAGGGAGTAGCGAGCAGTACTTC; clone size: NA; D gene: NA; V gene: TRBV28; J gene: TRBJ2-7
CDR3 protein: CASSLPGLEQFF; CDR3 DNA: TGTGCCAGCAGCTTACCGGGTTTAGAGCAGTTCTTC; clone size: NA; D gene: NA; V gene: TRBV7-9; J gene: TRBJ2-1
CDR3 protein: CASSFLGASTGELFF; CDR3 DNA: TGCGCCAGCAGCTTTCTGGGGGCGTCCACCGGGGAGCTGTTTTTT; clone size: NA; D gene: NA; V gene: TRBV5-1; J gene: TRBJ2-2
CDR3 protein: CASSLDWAGGPTDTQYF; CDR3 DNA: TGTGCCAGCAGCTTAGATTGGGCGGGAGGGCCCACAGATACGCAGTATTTT; clone size: NA; D gene: TRBD2; V gene: TRBV7-9; J gene: TRBJ2-3
CDR3 protein: CASSLDVGGPPYNEQFF; CDR3 DNA: TGTGCCAGCAGCTTAGATGTGGGAGGGCCTCCATACAATGAGCAGTTCTTC; clone size: NA; D gene: TRBD2; V gene: TRBV11-2; J gene: TRBJ2-1
CDR3 protein: CATDDGAGDTQYF; CDR3 DNA: TGTGCCACCGATGACGGGGCGGGAGATACGCAGTATTTT; clone size: NA; D gene: NA; V gene: TRBV15; J gene: TRBJ2-3
CDR3 protein: CASSPGLAGAPYEQYF; CDR3 DNA: TGTGCCAGCAGTCCGGGACTAGCGGGAGCCCCCTACGAGCAGTACTTC; clone size: NA; D gene: TRBD2; V gene: TRBV12-3/TRBV12-4; J gene: TRBJ2-7
CDR3 protein: CSVTTGGQPQHF; CDR3 DNA: TGCAGCGTTACAACAGGGGGTCAGCCCCAGCATTTT; clone size: NA; D gene: TRBD1; V gene: TRBV29-1; J gene: TRBJ1-5
CDR3 protein: CAWDTTGPGETQYF; CDR3 DNA: TGTGCCTGGGACACAACAGGACCGGGAGAGACCCAGTACTTC; clone size: NA; D gene: NA; V gene: TRBV30; J gene: TRBJ2-5